This note documents a single T cell receptor (beta chain) sequence. Its antigen is not identified. The CDR3 spans 14 residues. V lost 3 bases and J lost 6; bases outside the gene matches: 7. Germline V gene data show CDR1 as LGHNA and CDR2 as YNFKEQ. This specimen belongs to a study of cytomegalovirus exposure and HLA in healthy donors. Both 60 Vbeta primers and 13 Jbeta primers went into the PCR. Assay: immunoSEQ multiplex PCR; the TCRdb copy retains only in-frame clones and omits some. The sample has tens of thousands of clones; 77% are singletons. Findings and limits, study-wide: Later analysis placed DRB1 highest and HLA-C lowest in TCR association rates, which differed by HLA locus. The authors excluded some V segments, including TRBV6-2 and TRBV6-3, as indistinguishable. Data from an earlier analysis indicated that most TCR beta V segments were productive either about 90% or about 30% of the time.

The TCR comes from a middle-aged man in good health and CMV-seropositive. The sequencing sample was made of PBMCs. The chain is built from TRBV4-2 and TRBJ2-7, with 8 bases aligning to TRBD1. As DNA, the CDR3 is TGTGCCAGCAGCCAGGAGGGACAGGTGGGCGAGCAGTACTTC. It yields the protein CASSQEGQVGEQYF.